This T cell receptor (beta chain) was recovered during a study of cytomegalovirus exposure and HLA in healthy donors. Overall study findings and caveats: Despite most TCR sequences being rare, some public TCRs occurred in many donors.

The method was immunoSEQ multiplex PCR; TCRdb's version includes in-frame clones alone and lacks a portion of them. Counted here are 150,000 to 200,000 clones, 85% occurring once; the ten biggest clones make up roughly 15%. Between the trimmed V and J ends, which lost 6 bases and 5 bases, there was a span of 20 bases. Per germline, CDR1 SGHTA and CDR2 FQGTGA. The CDR3 contains 15 residues. A word on this clone: Its specificity is unknown.

Sequences were obtained from PBMCs. The clonotype comes from a man aged 18 to 29 in good health and CMV-seropositive. The chain is built from TRBV7-3 and TRBJ2-7, with a weak D call TRBD1 (7 bases). The DNA for the CDR3 is TGTGCCAGCAGGCGGACAGGAGGGGACTTCGACGAGCAGTACTTC. Protein: CASRRTGGDFDEQYF.